This passage covers 5 T cell receptor beta chains from one sample sequenced in a study of blood T cell repertoires in COVID-19. Measured with immunoSEQ multiplex PCR; TCRdb has only the in-frame clones, and not every one. Counted here are over 75,000 clones, roughly 79% occurring once; the ten biggest clones make up about 16%. Sequencing was carried out using peripheral blood. Receptors originate from a human donor in a cohort sampled during active COVID-19.

This clone occurred once. The chain combines TRBV11-2 with TRBJ2-7, with TRBD2 identical over 8 bases. This CDR3 comprises 14 residues. V lost 5 bases, J lost 0 bases, and 3 bases stayed unmatched. From germline, CDR1 is SGHAT and CDR2 FQNNGV. Here the CDR3 DNA reads TGTGCCAGCAGCCCGCGGGAGGACTCCTACGAGCAGTACTTC. Residues: CASSPREDSYEQYF.

The chain is built from TRBV7-2 and TRBJ2-1, with TRBD1 matching over 8 bases. The V gene end was trimmed by 2 bases and the J gene end by 2 bases; junction bases not matched to a gene: 2. The CDR3 spans 15 residues. CDR1 and CDR2 (germline): SGHTA, FQGNSA. Here the CDR3 reads CASSLQGQAYNEQFF. The CDR3 DNA sequence: TGTGCCAGCAGCTTACAGGGACAGGCCTACAATGAGCAGTTCTTC.

The chain is built from TRBV2 and TRBJ2-1; 7 bases align to TRBD2. V shed 7 bases and J 4 bases; nucleotides not matched to a gene: 4. Germline V gene lookup returns CDR1 SNHLY and CDR2 FYNNEI. The CDR3 sequence is 13 residues long. The CDR3 loop reads CASNPSGYNEQFF. The CDR3 DNA reads as TGTGCCAGCAATCCTAGCGGATACAATGAGCAGTTCTTC.

The CDR3 nucleotides read TGCGCCAGCAGCTTGACCGGGGAGGGCTACACCTTC. Protein product: CASSLTGEGYTF. This chain uses TRBV5-1 with TRBJ1-2; D is uncertain. Deletions cut 1 base from V and 8 bases from J, with 9 bases between. The germline CDR1 and CDR2 sequences are SGHRS and YFSETQ. This CDR3 contains 12 residues. The full variable domain, with the rest looked up from reference TRBV5-1 and TRBJ1-2, is KAGVTQTPRYLIKTRGQQVTLSCSPISGHRSVSWYQQTPGQGLQFLFEYFSETQRNKGNFPGRFSGRQFSNSRSEMNVSTLELGDSALYLCASSLTGEGYTFGSGTRLTVV.

The rearrangement links TRBV5-4 to TRBJ2-1, with 7 positions matching TRBD2. Unmatched junction bases numbered 6, after V lost 2 bases and J lost 7 bases. Germline V lookup: CDR1 SGHNT, CDR2 YYREEE (reference sequence). This CDR3 spans 14 amino acids. The CDR3: CASSFRGSSNEQFF. DNA for the CDR3: TGTGCCAGCAGCTTTCGCGGGAGTTCGAATGAGCAGTTCTTC.